This T cell receptor beta chain appears in the sequencing data of a study of blood T cells in healthy people across ages. Study-level results: Estimates drawn from one million T cells were deemed to understate diversity.

About this clonotype: Its antigen is not identified. The junction differs from germline at one of its ends, possibly a read error.

Germline assignment: CDR1 SGHAT and CDR2 FQNNGV. The CDR3 extends over 17 amino acids. The authors ran a second PCR of roughly 6 to 12 cycles using a sample-barcoded 5' primer and a J-beta primer mix. Each cDNA molecule was tagged by a template-switch adaptor that had 12 random nucleotides. TCRdb fed the 5' RACE reads into MiXCR, producing one record per CDR3 protein. The sample has 1.5 million or so distinct CDR3 sequences; around 39% are singletons. Sample: blood. The receptor comes from a woman aged 18-29 years in good health. V is TRBV11-2 and J is TRBJ2-3; 9 nucleotides align to TRBD2. CDR3 nucleotides: TGTGCCTGCAGCTTAGCGGGTCAGCGGGGGGCAGTGGATACGCAGTATTTT. Protein sequence: CACSLAGQRGAVDTQYF. The variable domain in full, completed from reference TRBV11-2 and TRBJ2-3, reads EAGVAQSPRYKIIEKRQSVAFWCNPISGHATLYWYQQILGQGPKLLIQFQNNGVVDDSQLPKDRFSAERLKGVDSTLKIQPAKLEDSAVYLCACSLAGQRGAVDTQYFGPGTRLTVL.